The clone carrying this T cell receptor (beta chain) was observed a few times. The antigen is not known. The CDR3 has 15 amino acids. CDR1 and CDR2 (germline): MNHEY, SVGAGI. V was pared by 5 bases and J by 0 bases, with 11 bases between. These data belong to a study of cytomegalovirus exposure and HLA in healthy donors. Notes on the study in general: Cytomegalovirus status, reportedly, was diagnosed with high specificity and sensitivity by the classifier. Later analysis revealed greater clonal expansion in HLA-associated TCR beta chains than in equally common others. Researchers reported in a later analysis that a missense DCLRE1C variant was tied to TCR beta V- and J-gene trimming.

60 Vbeta and 13 Jbeta primers were used in PCR. Using immunoSEQ multiplex PCR, the repertoire was profiled, and TCRdb retains in-frame clones only, with some absent. The data hold more than 80,000 clones, with roughly four fifths observed a single time. This clonotype was sampled from a woman aged 45-65 years in good health and CMV-seropositive. The sequencing sample was made of PBMCs. J is TRBJ1-3 and V is TRBV6-5; the D is unclear. CDR3 region: CASSPTAASGNTIYF. CDR3 nucleotide sequence: TGTGCCAGCAGTCCGACTGCTGCCTCTGGAAACACCATATATTTT.